This TCR beta chain was retrieved from a study of molecular identifiers for immune sequencing clone quantification. The sample holds many counts of this clonotype. Trimming stripped 3 bases from V and 7 bases from J, with 10 bases between. CDR1 and CDR2 (germline): MGHRA, YSYEKL. The CDR3 length is 12 residues. A single record per CDR3 protein comes from TCRdb applying MiXCR to the PCR reads. The table shows hundreds of thousands of distinct CDR3 sequences, with roughly 27% occurring only once. Investigators produced naive CD8 libraries from around 20,000 to 1,000,000 sorted cells, drawing on 10%, 30% or 50% RNA. Researchers sorted naive CD8 T cells as cells that were CD8+CD4-CCR7+CD45RA+.

This chain uses TRBV4-1 with TRBJ2-7; D is undetermined. The clonotype was recovered from a human donor in good health. Some libraries in this study had Jurkat cell RNA spiked in. The sample taken for sequencing was naive CD8+ T cells from blood, with Jurkat cell RNA spiked in. Subset given: FACS-sorted CD8+CD4-CCR7+CD45RA+ naive T cells. The CDR3 sequence: CASSHPLLEQYF. DNA of the CDR3: TGCGCCAGCAGCCACCCATTACTTGAGCAGTACTTC.